This T cell receptor (beta chain) stems from a study of control samples from healthy donors and cancer patients. The repertoire was sequenced with immunoSEQ multiplex PCR; TCRdb's copy has only in-frame clones and lacks some. The sample includes 90,000 to 110,000 clones, 83% of them seen just once. Looked up from germline, CDR1 is PRHDT and CDR2 is FYEKMQ (reference sequence). V shed 5 bases, J shed 1 base, and the junction held 4 bases outside the gene matches. The CDR3 loop spans 14 amino acids. The genes are TRBV13 and TRBJ2-7; TRBD1 agrees at 8 bases. The TCR sequence derives from a woman aged 45-65 years in good health. Sequenced material: blood. The CDR3 region has the DNA TGTGCCAGCAGCAGGGGACAGGAATCCTACGAGCAGTACTTC. Its protein product is CASSRGQESYEQYF. Filled out from reference TRBV13 and TRBJ2-7, the complete variable domain reads AAGVIQSPRHLIKEKRETATLKCYPIPRHDTVYWYQQGPGQDPQFLISFYEKMQSDKGSIPDRFSAQQFSDYHSELNMSSLELGDSALYFCASSRGQESYEQYFGPGTRLTVT.